These 19 T cell receptor beta chains share one sample of origin, sequenced in a study of blood T cells in healthy people across ages (dated by TCRdb to the mid-2010s). Library prep was done by 5' RACE. Instrument on record: Illumina HiSeq 2500. A second PCR of roughly 7 to 11 cycles was run with a J-beta primer mix and a sample-barcoded 5' primer. Through fastp at Q25 and MiXCR, TCRdb rebuilt clones from the public reads, retaining in-frame beta chains. A single entry per CDR3 protein holds the most common genes and DNA from its merged rows. This sample has 800,000 to 950,000 distinct CDR3 sequences in its table, and 25% to 35% of those were observed once. The ten largest clones take up about 10% of the sample. The sample also formed part of further work on T cells of mothers and their children.

Sequencing was performed on blood. These TCRs come from a woman in her 40s in good health.

This clonotype was seen repeatedly, ten times or more. The CDR3, as DNA: TGTGCCAGCAGCGCGACCCTGACCACTGAAGCTTTCTTT. Amino acids: CASSATLTTEAFF. V gene TRBV11-1 combines with J gene TRBJ1-1; no clear D. This CDR3 has 13 amino acids. Trimming pared 5 bases from V and 4 bases from J, leaving 11 bases between. From germline, CDR1 is SGHAT and CDR2 FQDESV (reference sequence).

The table lists this clonotype with many counts. The chain employs TRBV5-5 and TRBJ2-3; D perhaps matches TRBD2 (6 bases). V lost 4 bases to trimming and J lost 2 bases, with 11 bases between them. This CDR3 is built from 14 residues. Germline loops: CDR1 SGHKS, CDR2 YYEKEE (reference sequence). CDR3: CASSAGGFTDTQYF. As DNA, the CDR3 is TGTGCCAGCAGCGCAGGAGGGTTCACAGATACGCAGTATTTT.

This clonotype came up a few times. The rearrangement links TRBV14 to TRBJ2-2, with D uncertain. Germline V gene lookup returns CDR1 SGHDN and CDR2 FVKESK. This CDR3 region has 16 residues. Trimming took off 1 base at V and 1 base at J, with 10 bases between the two ends. Here the CDR3 DNA reads TGTGCCAGCAGCCAAGTAGTCGGAGAGAACACCGGGGAGCTGTTTTTT. Protein: CASSQVVGENTGELFF.

The V and J genes are TRBV20-1 and TRBJ1-5; 8 bases agree with TRBD1. The CDR3 extends over 13 amino acids. Trimming cost V 5 bases and J 2 bases; bases outside gene matches: 2. Looked up from germline, CDR1 is DFQATT and CDR2 is SNEGSKA (reference sequence). In DNA form, the CDR3 reads TGCAGTGCTTCGACAGGGGGCAATCAGCCCCAGCATTTT. Translating it yields CSASTGGNQPQHF.

Only a few counts were recorded for this clonotype. The chain employs TRBV12-3 or TRBV12-4 and TRBJ2-7; D unclear. Deletions cut 7 bases from V and 2 bases from J, with 12 bases between. CDR3 size: 13 residues. The CDR3 bases are TGTGCCAGCAATTTTGGGCAGACCTACGAGCAGTACTTC. It is translated as CASNFGQTYEQYF.

This clonotype has a handful of counts. Possible read error: a much larger clone is one base away. This chain links TRBV12-3 or TRBV12-4 with TRBJ2-5; 8 nucleotides align to TRBD1. The CDR3 covers 14 residues. J lost 1 base, V lost 4 bases, and 2 bases had no gene match. The CDR3 spells CASSWGTGQETQYF. The CDR3 DNA reads TGTGCCAGCAGTTGGGGGACAGGCCAAGAGACCCAGTACTTC.

This clonotype was observed a few times. One end of the junction does not line up with germline, which may come from a read error. The V call is TRBV29-1, the J call TRBJ1-1; D might be TRBD1 (5 bases). Per the germline V gene, CDR1 is SQVTM and CDR2 is ANQGSEA. There are 13 residues in the CDR3. The CDR3 is CSAFPGPNPEAFF. The CDR3 DNA is TGCAGCGCCTTTCCGGGACCGAACCCTGAAGCTTTCTTT.

V and J are TRBV28 and TRBJ1-6; TRBD1 agrees at 7 bases. The CDR3 is 15 amino acids. The germline V gene encodes CDR1 MDHEN and CDR2 SYDVKM. V dropped 6 bases and J dropped 5; count of bases not matched to a gene: 7. CDR3 amino acids: CASSSTGTDNSPLHF. The DNA for the CDR3 is TGTGCCAGCAGCTCGACCGGGACAGATAATTCACCCCTCCACTTT. Filled out from reference TRBV28 and TRBJ1-6, the complete variable domain reads DVKVTQSSRYLVKRTGEKVFLECVQDMDHENMFWYRQDPGLGLRLIYFSYDVKMKEKGDIPEGYSVSREKKERFSLILESASTNQTSMYLCASSSTGTDNSPLHFGNGTRLTVT.

This clonotype was recorded a few times. The gene calls are TRBV5-5 and TRBJ2-5; possibly TRBD1 or TRBD2 for D (5 bases each). The J call is uncertain, as TRBJ2-7 better fits the DNA end. The CDR3 runs 17 residues. Germline values: CDR1 SGHKS, CDR2 YYEKEE (reference sequence). The CDR3, as DNA: TGTGCCAGCAGCTTGGGAGGGGCGACTTCCCTCTCCTACGAGCAGTACTTC. Protein product: CASSLGGATSLSYEQYF.

This clonotype is a singleton in its sample. The chain combines TRBV28 with TRBJ2-3; the match to TRBD1 covers 9 bases. Germline trimming cut 2 bases from V and 3 bases from J; bases unmatched to any gene: 9. This CDR3 is 17 amino acids long. Germline CDR1 MDHEN, CDR2 SYDVKM. For the CDR3, the DNA is TGTGCCAGCAGTTTAAGTTGGGGGACAGGGAGGACAGATACGCAGTATTTT. Its translation: CASSLSWGTGRTDTQYF.

CDR3 region: CASSLVVQGHGYTF. The CDR3 DNA reads as TGTGCCAGCAGCTTAGTCGTTCAGGGTCATGGCTACACCTTC. The chain combines TRBV7-2 with TRBJ1-2; weak D call: TRBD1 (5 bases). Trimming stripped 1 base from V and 6 bases from J, with 12 bases between. The germline gives CDR1 SGHTA, CDR2 FQGNSA. CDR3 length equals 14 residues.

The genes are TRBV7-8 and TRBJ1-1; D not certain. V gave up 0 bases and J gave up 5 bases, with 10 bases separating them. CDR1 is SGHVS and CDR2 is FQNEAQ in the germline V gene. The CDR3 covers 14 residues. The CDR3 protein is CASSLALVLTEAFF. In DNA, the CDR3 is TGTGCCAGCAGCTTAGCTTTAGTTTTGACTGAAGCTTTCTTT.

Many counts were recorded for this clonotype. The chain carries TRBV10-3 and TRBJ1-2; 8 bases match TRBD1. CDR3 length: 16 residues. Germline-derived CDR1 and CDR2 are ENHRY and SYGVKD. Losses at the gene ends were 2 bases for V and 1 base for J; bases not matched to a gene: 6. As DNA, the CDR3 is TGTGCCATCAGTGAGCCTGACAGGGGAGTTAACTATGGCTACACCTTC. This sequence encodes CAISEPDRGVNYGYTF.

The rearrangement links TRBV20-1 to TRBJ2-1; 9 bases line up with TRBD2. Unmatched junction bases numbered 7, after V lost 0 bases and J lost 7 bases. Germline V CDR1 and CDR2: DFQATT, SNEGSKA (reference sequence). The CDR3 runs 15 residues. The CDR3 region has the DNA TGCAGTGCTAGAGATTCGGCGGGGGGGAGGAATGAGCAGTTCTTC. Amino acid sequence: CSARDSAGGRNEQFF.

This clonotype was recorded at least ten times. This chain joins TRBV4-3 and TRBJ2-1, with a possible D match to TRBD1 (5 bases). Germline V lookup: CDR1 LGHNA, CDR2 YSLEER. The V end lost 4 bases, the J end lost 5 bases, and 15 bases lay between the germline ends. There are 15 residues in the CDR3. The CDR3 nucleotides are TGCGCCAGCAGCCCGCATGGGGCTCCTAACAATGAGCAGTTCTTC. Translation gives CASSPHGAPNNEQFF.

With regard to this clonotype: Mismatch with germline at one junction end may stem from a read error. The chain is built from TRBV24-1 and TRBJ1-2, with unresolved D. The V gene's germline CDR1 is KGHDR and CDR2 SFDVKD. This CDR3 has 14 residues. The CDR3 DNA sequence: TGTGCCACCAGCGATTTCGACACTAACTATGGCTACACCTTC. Its protein is CATSDFDTNYGYTF.

This clonotype was detected ten times or more. V usage is TRBV15 and J usage is TRBJ2-7, with a possible D match to TRBD2 (5 bases). Trimming took 0 bases from V and 3 from J, leaving 9 bases between them. Germline V gives CDR1 LNHNV, CDR2 YYDKDF (reference sequence). This CDR3 comprises 14 residues. CDR3 sequence reads: CATSRDRGRYEQYF. The CDR3 DNA is TGTGCCACCAGCAGAGATCGAGGGCGCTACGAGCAGTACTTC.

This clonotype was seen a handful of times. This chain links TRBV29-1 with TRBJ2-7; D is possibly TRBD2 (7 bases). Deletions cut 4 bases from V and 4 bases from J, with 17 bases between. The CDR3 has 14 residues. CDR1 is SQVTM, CDR2 ANQGSEA, per germline. CDR3 bases: TGCAGCGTTGGAGCGACCGGGGGGCCTTACGAGCAGTACTTC. Residues: CSVGATGGPYEQYF.

This chain joins TRBV5-1 and TRBJ2-1; D is ambiguous. CDR3 length: 16 residues. The germline gives CDR1 SGHRS, CDR2 YFSETQ. With 4 bases removed from V and 8 bases from J, the gap between germline ends came to 22 bases. The CDR3 spells CASSRQTHSWGDEQFF. CDR3 sequence (DNA): TGCGCCAGCAGCCGTCAGACTCATAGCTGGGGTGATGAGCAGTTCTTC. Full variable domain (remainder filled in from reference TRBV5-1 and TRBJ2-1): KAGVTQTPRYLIKTRGQQVTLSCSPISGHRSVSWYQQTPGQGLQFLFEYFSETQRNKGNFPGRFSGRQFSNSRSEMNVSTLELGDSALYLCASSRQTHSWGDEQFFGPGTRLTVL.